The clone carrying this T cell receptor (beta chain) was found many times. As yet, its antigen is unknown. The sample belongs to a study of regulatory T cells in long-lasting Graves disease. About the research overall: Those with persistent Graves' disease had received antithyroid drugs for over 5 years with positive TSH receptor antibodies.

The time point was: persistent/refractory GD, antithyroid drugs over 5 years with positive TRAb. The authors made the TCR library using RNA they extracted from PBMCs. HTBI primers from iRepertoire and Arm-PCR of CDR3 regions yielded the TCR beta libraries. TCRdb re-called the multiplex PCR reads with MiXCR, one entry per CDR3 protein. The sample comprises hundreds of thousands of distinct CDR3 sequences, about 20% of which are singletons, and under 25% rests with the top ten. Overall study results and limits: Favored gene segments in persistent disease were TRBV28, TRBJ1-2 and TRBJ2-5. Among the persistent patients, fewer than 3,500 public clonotypes were shared, more than the approximately 970 shared among new patients. TCR diversity was lower in persistent Graves' patients than in newly diagnosed ones.

The V end was cut by 4 bases, the J end by 1 base, with 10 bases between. This CDR3 is built from 14 residues. CDR1 is MNHEY and CDR2 is SMNVEV in the germline V gene (reference sequence). The chain has TRBV27 and TRBJ1-2; D gene unclear. This sample comprised peripheral blood mononuclear cells (PBMCs), obtained when the disease was refractory, from a patient treated with antithyroid drugs. The sequence derives from a female donor with Graves disease. The CDR3 DNA reads as TGTGCCAGCAGTTCGGGTAGACATAACTATGGCTACACCTTC. Translated, it gives CASSSGRHNYGYTF.